This T cell receptor beta chain was documented in a study of shared clonotypes between healthy human individuals. Whole-study results and caveats: Generation probability values for non-shared clonotypes were lower than those for clonotypes shared by all four donors.

This clone was detected a few times. Its antigen is currently unknown. Every subset had its genomic DNA shared out evenly among several immunoSEQ plates. Clones were read by immunoSEQ multiplex PCR, and TCRdb kept only the in-frame ones, dropping some. This table holds about 1.1 million clones, around 78% found once. Per germline, CDR1 SNHLY and CDR2 FYNNEI. Trimming shortened V by 5 bases and J by 6 bases, and 7 bases separated the two germline ends. The CDR3 covers 11 residues. The receptor comes from a man between 18 and 35 years old in good health. Some clones in this sample may be carry-over from other donors' samples. The sequencing sample was made of memory CD4+ T cells from PBMCs. Indicated subset: CD45RA-negative fraction. J is TRBJ1-2 and V is TRBV2; D is unclear. CDR3 region: CASSLGDGYTF. The DNA of the CDR3 is TGTGCCAGCAGTCTCGGAGATGGCTACACCTTC.